The 27 T cell receptor beta chains presented below share a single source sample, sequenced in a study of T cell changes during pregnancy in multiple sclerosis. Some clones are missing from TCRdb's copy, which holds only in-frame ones; the method was immunoSEQ multiplex PCR. This sample yields 39,000 or so clones, of which about 90% are seen a single time; over 8% belongs to the top ten. The starting material was CD8+ T cells from peripheral blood mononuclear cells, obtained in the first trimester of pregnancy. Receptors were obtained from a female donor with multiple sclerosis, enrolled in a pregnancy study.

This chain joins TRBV6-4 and TRBJ2-1, with TRBD2 identical over 9 bases. V lost 2 bases, J lost 6 bases, and 5 bases stayed unmatched. Germline CDR1 MRHNA, CDR2 SNTAGT. The CDR3 covers 15 residues. The CDR3 DNA sequence: TGTGCCAGCAGTGACGTGGCGGGGGGGCTCAATGAGCAGTTCTTC. This sequence encodes CASSDVAGGLNEQFF.

The CDR3: CASSLRGTGTTYEQYF. The CDR3 DNA follows: TGCGCCAGCAGCCTTCGCGGGACAGGGACTACCTACGAGCAGTACTTC. The chain employs TRBV5-1 and TRBJ2-7, with 9 bases matching TRBD1. This CDR3 is built from 16 residues. Germline CDR1 SGHRS, CDR2 YFSETQ. Trimming cost V 4 bases and J 2 bases; bases outside gene matches: 10.

CDR3 in amino acids: CASSQGTSGGAETQYF. The CDR3 coding sequence is TGTGCCAGCAGCCAGGGTACTAGCGGGGGGGCAGAGACCCAGTACTTC. The chain employs TRBV4-2 and TRBJ2-5; TRBD2 aligns across 13 bases. The V gene end was trimmed by 3 bases and the J gene end by 4 bases; junction bases not matched to a gene: 5. Germline V gives CDR1 LGHNA, CDR2 YNFKEQ. This CDR3 region has 16 residues.

The chain uses TRBV5-6 and TRBJ2-7; 11 bases are shared with TRBD2. The CDR3 totals 16 residues. CDR1 and CDR2 from the germline V gene are SGHDT and YYEEEE. Trimming cost V 3 bases and J 2 bases; bases outside gene matches: 7. CDR3 DNA: TGTGCCAGCAGCTCCAGACTAGCGGGGCTTACCTACGAGCAGTACTTC. This encodes CASSSRLAGLTYEQYF. The full variable domain, with the rest looked up from reference TRBV5-6 and TRBJ2-7, is DAGVTQSPTHLIKTRGQQVTLRCSPKSGHDTVSWYQQALGQGPQFIFQYYEEEERQRGNFPDRFSGHQFPNYSSELNVNALLLGDSALYLCASSSRLAGLTYEQYFGPGTRLTVT.

This chain connects TRBV29-1 to TRBJ2-1, with a possible D match to TRBD2 (6 bases). Trimming removed 6 bases at V and 5 bases at J, with 17 bases between. This CDR3 is built from 14 residues. Germline loops: CDR1 SQVTM, CDR2 ANQGSEA. The CDR3 here is CSVRGETFNNEQFF. CDR3 in DNA: TGCAGCGTCCGCGGGGAGACTTTCAACAATGAGCAGTTCTTC.

The V gene is TRBV2, the J gene TRBJ2-2; TRBD2 aligns across 11 bases. Germline V lookup: CDR1 SNHLY, CDR2 FYNNEI. The CDR3 is 16 amino acids. Losses at the gene ends were 6 bases for V and 6 bases for J; bases not matched to a gene: 9. The CDR3 loop is CASRGASGGLSGELFF. The CDR3 DNA reads TGTGCCAGCAGAGGCGCTAGCGGGGGGTTGTCCGGGGAGCTGTTTTTT.

The chain couples TRBV5-6 to TRBJ2-7, with a possible D match to TRBD1 (5 bases). V lost 4 bases to trimming and J lost 1 base, with 9 bases between them. The V gene's germline CDR1 is SGHDT and CDR2 YYEEEE. The CDR3 sequence is 13 residues long. The CDR3 DNA sequence: TGTGCCAGCAGCCGACAGCTTTCCTACGAGCAGTACTTC. Protein product: CASSRQLSYEQYF.

The gene calls are TRBV27 and TRBJ2-1; 7 bases are a match to TRBD1. The CDR3 spans 11 residues. Germline V lookup: CDR1 MNHEY, CDR2 SMNVEV (reference sequence). Trimming removed 5 bases from V and 14 bases from J; junction bases left unmatched: 6. The CDR3 DNA is TGTGCCAGCAGTCCGGGACAGTCTGAGTTCTTC. Translation gives CASSPGQSEFF.

The V and J genes are TRBV5-6 and TRBJ2-3; TRBD2 matches at 11 bases. In germline, CDR1 is SGHDT, CDR2 YYEEEE. The CDR3 is 16 residues long. V lost 5 bases, J lost 2 bases, and 7 bases stayed unmatched. The CDR3 region is CASSPRTSGPTDTQYF. Here the CDR3 DNA reads TGTGCCAGCAGTCCACGGACTAGCGGGCCCACAGATACGCAGTATTTT.

The chain employs TRBV6-5 and TRBJ1-1, with D unresolved. Germline V CDR1 and CDR2: MNHEY, SVGAGI. Trimming cost V 7 bases and J 0 bases, with 15 bases left between them. The CDR3 extends over 15 amino acids. CDR3 sequence reads: CASIPRGHMNTEAFF. CDR3 nucleotides: TGTGCCAGCATCCCAAGAGGGCACATGAACACTGAAGCTTTCTTT.

The chain uses TRBV11-2 and TRBJ1-5; D remains ambiguous. Germline CDR1 and CDR2: SGHAT and FQNNGV. Trimming left V 6 bases short and J 2 bases short, with 8 bases between. The CDR3 has 13 residues. CDR3 DNA: TGTGCCAGCAGTTGGGGAGGCAATCAGCCCCAGCATTTT. This gives the protein CASSWGGNQPQHF.

This clone was detected only once. The chain uses TRBV2 and TRBJ2-5; 12 bases agree with TRBD2. The CDR3 consists of 16 residues. Germline V gene data show CDR1 as SNHLY and CDR2 as FYNNEI. The V gene end was trimmed by 11 bases and the J gene end by 5 bases; junction bases not matched to a gene: 15. The CDR3 here is CAAEGVTSGGVETQYF. The CDR3 DNA reads as TGTGCCGCGGAAGGGGTGACTAGCGGGGGCGTGGAGACCCAGTACTTC.

J is TRBJ2-5 and V is TRBV13, with 8 bases that match TRBD2. Losses at the gene ends were 1 base for V and 2 bases for J; bases not matched to a gene: 0. Germline loops: CDR1 PRHDT, CDR2 FYEKMQ (reference sequence). This CDR3 comprises 14 residues. The CDR3 here is CASSLAGGQETQYF. The DNA for the CDR3 is TGTGCCAGCAGCTTAGCGGGGGGGCAAGAGACCCAGTACTTC. The full variable domain, in which reference TRBV13 and TRBJ2-5 provide the parts outside the CDR3, is AAGVIQSPRHLIKEKRETATLKCYPIPRHDTVYWYQQGPGQDPQFLISFYEKMQSDKGSIPDRFSAQQFSDYHSELNMSSLELGDSALYFCASSLAGGQETQYFGPGTRLLVL.

A single count supports this clone. V usage is TRBV2 and J usage is TRBJ2-7; D is undetermined. The CDR3 runs to 15 residues. Germline V gene data show CDR1 as SNHLY and CDR2 as FYNNEI. Trimming took 3 bases from V and 0 from J, leaving 12 bases between them. CDR3 nucleotides: TGTGCCAGCAGTGAGCCGGCAGGTAGCTCCTACGAGCAGTACTTC. As protein: CASSEPAGSSYEQYF. Filled out from reference TRBV2 and TRBJ2-7, the complete variable domain reads EPEVTQTPSHQVTQMGQEVILRCVPISNHLYFYWYRQILGQKVEFLVSFYNNEISEKSEIFDDQFSVERPDGSNFTLKIRSTKLEDSAMYFCASSEPAGSSYEQYFGPGTRLTVT.

The V and J genes are TRBV9 and TRBJ2-1; 7 bases line up with TRBD2. The CDR3 has 14 residues. V lost 0 bases to trimming and J lost 6 bases; unmatched junction nucleotides: 3. Germline V gene data show CDR1 as SGDLS and CDR2 as YYNGEE. The CDR3 nucleotides are TGTGCCAGCAGCGTAGTTGGGGGGGTCAATGAGCAGTTCTTC. It yields the protein CASSVVGGVNEQFF.

This clone was counted a single time. The chain recombines TRBV2 with TRBJ2-7, with TRBD2 as a possible D gene (6 bases). Trimming left V 11 bases short and J 0 bases short, with 14 bases between. Germline loops: CDR1 SNHLY, CDR2 FYNNEI. This CDR3 spans 13 amino acids. The CDR3 DNA follows: TGTGCCTCACAAGCCGGGGGCTCCTACGAGCAGTACTTC. Protein product: CASQAGGSYEQYF. Full variable domain (missing parts from reference TRBV2 and TRBJ2-7): EPEVTQTPSHQVTQMGQEVILRCVPISNHLYFYWYRQILGQKVEFLVSFYNNEISEKSEIFDDQFSVERPDGSNFTLKIRSTKLEDSAMYFCASQAGGSYEQYFGPGTRLTVT.

CDR3 DNA sequence: TGTGCCAGCAGTTTATCCGTCGGGGAGCTGTTTTTT. Its protein is CASSLSVGELFF. The V and J genes are TRBV27 and TRBJ2-2; D is undetermined. Germline CDR1 MNHEY, CDR2 SMNVEV (reference sequence). Between the trimmed V and J ends, which lost 0 bases and 7 bases, there was a span of 3 bases. This CDR3 has 12 residues.

The J gene is TRBJ1-5, the V gene TRBV5-4, with D unclear. Trimming shortened V by 0 bases and J by 8 bases, and 6 bases separated the two germline ends. CDR3 length equals 12 residues. Germline V lookup: CDR1 SGHNT, CDR2 YYREEE (reference sequence). The CDR3 loop reads CASSLVGEPQHF. In nucleotides, the CDR3 is TGTGCCAGCAGCTTGGTGGGAGAGCCCCAGCATTTT.

The CDR3 coding sequence is TGTGCCAGCAGTGAAAATTCTAGGGCCGGGACAGGGATGGCCGGGGAGCTGTTTTTT. Its protein product is CASSENSRAGTGMAGELFF. This chain uses TRBV2 with TRBJ2-2, with 9 nucleotides matching TRBD1. The germline V gene has CDR1 SNHLY and CDR2 FYNNEI. The ends lost 2 bases at V and 6 bases at J; junction bases unmatched: 16. The CDR3 sequence is 19 residues long.

This clone appeared a single time. This sequence joins TRBV2 and TRBJ2-3; 8 positions match TRBD1. The length of the CDR3 is 16 residues. CDR1 and CDR2 (germline): SNHLY, FYNNEI. V trimming: 5 bases; J trimming: 1 base; junction bases outside the gene matches: 8. CDR3 in amino acids: CASSSDRGGGTDTQYF. CDR3 coding DNA: TGTGCCAGCAGTTCCGACAGGGGCGGGGGCACAGATACGCAGTATTTT. Drawing the rest from reference TRBV2 and TRBJ2-3, the complete variable domain is EPEVTQTPSHQVTQMGQEVILRCVPISNHLYFYWYRQILGQKVEFLVSFYNNEISEKSEIFDDQFSVERPDGSNFTLKIRSTKLEDSAMYFCASSSDRGGGTDTQYFGPGTRLTVL.

This clone appeared a few times. DNA for the CDR3: TGTGCCAGCGGTCAAGGACAGGGAGGCGAAAAACTGTTTTTT. Translation gives CASGQGQGGEKLFF. The V call is TRBV6-1, the J call TRBJ1-4; 8 positions match TRBD1. The CDR3 has 14 amino acids. The V and J ends lost 8 bases and 8 bases, in that order; junction bases with no gene match: 10. CDR1 is MNHNS, CDR2 SASEGT, per germline.

The chain combines TRBV29-1 with TRBJ2-7; D not resolved. Germline CDR1 SQVTM, CDR2 ANQGSEA. The ends were cut back, 1 base at V and 0 bases at J, with 7 bases in the middle. CDR3 length: 13 residues. The CDR3 bases are TGCAGCGTTGAAGGGCTTCACTCCTACGAGCAGTACTTC. Translating it yields CSVEGLHSYEQYF.

This chain uses TRBV5-6 with TRBJ1-5; D possibly corresponds to TRBD1 (6 bases). Germline V gene lookup returns CDR1 SGHDT and CDR2 YYEEEE. The CDR3 is 16 amino acids. Between the trimmed V and J ends, which lost 4 bases and 2 bases, there was a span of 16 bases. CDR3 sequence: CASSKGGDGGNQPQHF. CDR3 nucleotide sequence: TGTGCCAGCAGCAAGGGGGGGGACGGAGGCAATCAGCCCCAGCATTTT.

The J gene is TRBJ1-2, the V gene TRBV2; 8 nucleotides match TRBD1. J gave up 7 bases and V 5 bases, and 6 bases lay outside the gene matches. Germline V CDR1 and CDR2: SNHLY, FYNNEI. This CDR3 is built from 13 residues. In DNA, the CDR3 is TGTGCCAGCAGTTACGGACAGGGTCGTGGCTACACCTTC. It codes for CASSYGQGRGYTF.

V is TRBV6-5 and J is TRBJ2-1; D possibly corresponds to TRBD1 (5 bases). V was pared by 6 bases and J by 9 bases, with 9 bases between. CDR1 is MNHEY and CDR2 is SVGAGI in the germline V gene. The CDR3 is 11 residues long. The CDR3 coding sequence is TGTGCCAGCAGGGCAGGGATTGAGCAGTTCTTC. It specifies CASRAGIEQFF.

This rearrangement joins TRBV2 to TRBJ2-7; a possible D gene is TRBD2 (5 bases). Deletions cut 4 bases from V and 0 bases from J, with 19 bases between. The CDR3 loop spans 17 amino acids. Looked up from germline, CDR1 is SNHLY and CDR2 is FYNNEI. Here the CDR3 reads CASSGEWGAKSSYEQYF. As DNA, the CDR3 is TGTGCCAGCAGTGGGGAGTGGGGAGCAAAAAGCTCCTACGAGCAGTACTTC. The variable domain in full, completed from reference TRBV2 and TRBJ2-7, reads EPEVTQTPSHQVTQMGQEVILRCVPISNHLYFYWYRQILGQKVEFLVSFYNNEISEKSEIFDDQFSVERPDGSNFTLKIRSTKLEDSAMYFCASSGEWGAKSSYEQYFGPGTRLTVT.

The chain links TRBV2 to TRBJ2-1; 11 nucleotides agree with TRBD2. This CDR3 has 14 amino acids. V trimming: 5 bases; J trimming: 8 bases; junction bases outside the gene matches: 5. Germline-derived CDR1 and CDR2 are SNHLY and FYNNEI. The CDR3 DNA reads TGTGCCAGCAGTACTAGCGGGAGTATCTATGAGCAGTTCTTC. This translates into CASSTSGSIYEQFF. Based on the CDR3 plus reference TRBV2 and TRBJ2-1, the full variable domain is EPEVTQTPSHQVTQMGQEVILRCVPISNHLYFYWYRQILGQKVEFLVSFYNNEISEKSEIFDDQFSVERPDGSNFTLKIRSTKLEDSAMYFCASSTSGSIYEQFFGPGTRLTVL.